Following are 28 T cell receptor beta chains from one sample sequenced in a study of blood T cell dynamics during melanoma immunotherapy. The time point here: pre-treatment baseline. Only in-frame clones appear in the TCRdb table, and some are missing; sequencing was by immunoSEQ multiplex PCR. In the table there are roughly 22,000 clones, 87% of which are singletons. The source was blood, collected from a patient treated with checkpoint blockade. The receptors were sampled from a human donor with melanoma.

CDR3 in amino acids: CASSLSQYQETQYF. CDR3 in DNA: TGCGCCAGCAGCTTGTCCCAATATCAAGAGACCCAGTACTTC. The V call is TRBV5-1, the J call TRBJ2-5, with no clear D. Trimming pared 1 base from V and 2 bases from J, leaving 9 bases between. The CDR3 totals 14 residues. CDR1 and CDR2 (germline): SGHRS, YFSETQ.

The table lists this clone with a count of one. The CDR3 DNA is TGTGCCAGCAGCATACTAGCGGGTTTCTCCTACGAGCAGTACTTC. Translating it yields CASSILAGFSYEQYF. The chain joins TRBV7-3 to TRBJ2-7; 9 nucleotides match TRBD2. In germline, CDR1 is SGHTA, CDR2 FQGTGA. Trimming took 5 bases from V and 0 from J; bases not matched to a gene: 5. This CDR3 is built from 15 residues.

The V gene is TRBV18, the J gene TRBJ2-7; 7 bases are shared with TRBD1. V was pared by 5 bases and J by 6 bases, with 4 bases of the junction left unmatched. Germline CDR1 is KGHSH and CDR2 is LQKENI. This CDR3 contains 12 residues. The CDR3 DNA sequence: TGTGCCAGCTCATCGGGACAGCTCGAGCAGTACTTC. Encoded protein: CASSSGQLEQYF.

V gene TRBV28 combines with J gene TRBJ2-1; 15 bases map to TRBD2. CDR3 length equals 19 residues. Germline V gene lookup returns CDR1 MDHEN and CDR2 SYDVKM. With V trimmed by 6 bases and J by 1 base, 10 bases remained unmatched. CDR3: CASSSPGTSGRTSYNEQFF. The CDR3 DNA is TGTGCCAGCAGCTCCCCCGGGACTAGCGGGAGGACGTCCTACAATGAGCAGTTCTTC.

The chain combines TRBV5-5 with TRBJ2-1, with 11 bases matching TRBD2. The CDR3 extends over 14 amino acids. With V trimmed by 2 bases and J by 7 bases, 2 bases remained unmatched. Germline V CDR1 and CDR2: SGHKS, YYEKEE (reference sequence). The CDR3 protein is CASSFGTSGNEQFF. CDR3 coding DNA: TGTGCCAGCAGCTTTGGGACTAGCGGAAATGAGCAGTTCTTC.

V and J are TRBV7-3 and TRBJ2-2, with D possibly matching TRBD2 (5 bases). Germline V CDR1 and CDR2: SGHTA, FQGTGA. Trimming took off 2 bases at V and 4 bases at J, with 5 bases between the two ends. The CDR3 runs 13 residues. The CDR3 loop is CASSLGSTGELFF. The CDR3 DNA sequence: TGTGCCAGCAGCTTAGGGAGCACCGGGGAGCTGTTTTTT.

This chain links TRBV9 with TRBJ2-7; 9 bases map to TRBD2. Germline lookup yields CDR1 SGDLS and CDR2 YYNGEE. V was clipped by 0 bases and J by 2 bases; unmatched bases: 3. The CDR3 has 15 amino acids. CDR3 loop: CASSVVAGDAYEQYF. The CDR3 DNA reads as TGTGCCAGCAGCGTAGTAGCGGGAGATGCCTACGAGCAGTACTTC. The full variable domain, rest sourced from reference TRBV9 and TRBJ2-7, is DSGVTQTPKHLITATGQRVTLRCSPRSGDLSVYWYQQSLDQGLQFLIQYYNGEERAKGNILERFSAQQFPDLHSELNLSSLELGDSALYFCASSVVAGDAYEQYFGPGTRLTVT.

The chain is built from TRBV15 and TRBJ2-3, with 11 nucleotides matching TRBD2. Germline loops: CDR1 LNHNV, CDR2 YYDKDF (reference sequence). There are 16 residues in the CDR3. Losses at the gene ends were 3 bases for V and 3 bases for J; bases not matched to a gene: 5. CDR3 in amino acids: CATSSRTSGLTDTQYF. CDR3 DNA: TGTGCCACCAGCAGCCGGACTAGCGGGTTAACAGATACGCAGTATTTT.

This clone came up once. The chain is built from TRBV9 and TRBJ2-1, with 10 bases fitting TRBD2. The V and J ends lost 3 bases and 2 bases, in that order; junction bases with no gene match: 5. The CDR3 consists of 16 residues. The germline gives CDR1 SGDLS, CDR2 YYNGEE. The DNA for the CDR3 is TGTGCCAGCAGCGGGATCGGACTAGCGGCCTACAATGAGCAGTTCTTC. This encodes CASSGIGLAAYNEQFF.

The V and J genes are TRBV11-2 and TRBJ2-5; D might be TRBD2 (5 bases). The CDR3 is made up of 15 amino acids. V gave up 5 bases and J gave up 0 bases, with 13 bases separating them. Per the germline V gene, CDR1 is SGHAT and CDR2 is FQNNGV. CDR3 nucleotides: TGTGCCAGCAGCGTGAGCTCTAGCAACCAAGAGACCCAGTACTTC. Translated, it gives CASSVSSSNQETQYF.

The chain is built from TRBV20-1 and TRBJ1-1; D perhaps matches TRBD1 (5 bases). The CDR3 has 11 amino acids. The V gene lost 5 bases and the J gene lost 1 base, with 5 bases spanning the gap. In germline, CDR1 is DFQATT, CDR2 SNEGSKA (reference sequence). The CDR3 region is CSAGANTEAFF. CDR3 DNA sequence: TGCAGTGCTGGGGCGAACACTGAAGCTTTCTTT.

The chain combines TRBV4-2 with TRBJ2-7, with D unclear. Germline loops: CDR1 LGHNA, CDR2 YNFKEQ. The CDR3 loop spans 8 amino acids. The V and J ends lost 9 bases and 8 bases respectively, with 5 bases between them. The CDR3 bases are TGTGCCAGGGCCCAGCAGTACTTC. Translating it yields CARAQQYF.

This clone was picked up one time. This chain connects TRBV4-1 to TRBJ2-7; D remains unclear. Trimming pared 0 bases from V and 7 bases from J, leaving 10 bases between. The CDR3 totals 13 residues. Looked up from germline, CDR1 is MGHRA and CDR2 is YSYEKL. The CDR3 spells CASSQEPLWEQYF. Written as DNA, the CDR3 is TGCGCCAGCAGCCAAGAGCCCCTGTGGGAGCAGTACTTC.

The chain has TRBV4-1 and TRBJ1-2, with D possibly matching TRBD1 (6 bases). The V gene lost 3 bases and the J gene lost 4 bases, with 18 bases spanning the gap. This CDR3 has 16 amino acids. From germline, CDR1 is MGHRA and CDR2 YSYEKL. CDR3 nucleotides: TGCGCCAGCAGCCAGGCCGGGGTGGGGGGCTCCTATGGCTACACCTTC. It yields the protein CASSQAGVGGSYGYTF.

This sequence joins TRBV5-1 and TRBJ2-7, with D perhaps being TRBD1 or TRBD2 (6 bases each). Looked up from germline, CDR1 is SGHRS and CDR2 is YFSETQ. CDR3 size: 16 residues. V dropped 2 bases and J dropped 2 bases, with 17 bases sitting between them. The CDR3 DNA reads TGCGCCAGCAGCTTCGGCCTGGGGGGCTCAACCTACGAGCAGTACTTC. Amino acid sequence: CASSFGLGGSTYEQYF.

The V gene is TRBV6-6, the J gene TRBJ2-3; 7 nucleotides align to TRBD2. The germline V gene encodes CDR1 MNHNY and CDR2 SVGAGI (reference sequence). The CDR3 extends over 14 amino acids. V lost 6 bases and J lost 0; bases outside the gene matches: 3. This CDR3 is CASRLAASTDTQYF. DNA for the CDR3: TGTGCCAGCAGGCTAGCGGCCAGCACAGATACGCAGTATTTT.

V and J are TRBV6-1 and TRBJ1-3; the match to TRBD1 covers 7 bases. The CDR3 is 17 amino acids. V was clipped by 4 bases and J by 0 bases; unmatched bases: 9. Germline V gives CDR1 MNHNS, CDR2 SASEGT. CDR3 protein: CASSARQGLASGNTIYF. The CDR3 DNA is TGTGCCAGCAGTGCCCGACAGGGCTTGGCCTCTGGAAACACCATATATTTT.

This chain joins TRBV11-2 and TRBJ2-5, with 8 nucleotides matching TRBD1. CDR3 size: 15 residues. Losses at the gene ends were 2 bases for V and 11 bases for J; bases not matched to a gene: 13. Germline V gene sequence: CDR1 SGHAT, CDR2 FQNNGV. For the CDR3, the DNA is TGTGCCAGCAGCTTAAGCCGGGACAGGCTGTGGGAGCAGTACTTC. Its translation: CASSLSRDRLWEQYF. The whole variable domain, remainder taken from reference TRBV11-2 and TRBJ2-5, is EAGVAQSPRYKIIEKRQSVAFWCNPISGHATLYWYQQILGQGPKLLIQFQNNGVVDDSQLPKDRFSAERLKGVDSTLKIQPAKLEDSAVYLCASSLSRDRLWEQYFGPGTRLLVL.

The chain carries TRBV27 and TRBJ2-3; 10 bases fit TRBD2. The J segment lost 0 bases and the V segment lost 4 bases, leaving 4 bases of the junction unmatched. CDR3 length: 16 residues. The germline V gene has CDR1 MNHEY and CDR2 SMNVEV (reference sequence). The CDR3 region has the DNA TGTGCCAGCAGTTACACTAGCGGGGTTAGCACAGATACGCAGTATTTT. Translated: CASSYTSGVSTDTQYF.

The chain recombines TRBV7-6 with TRBJ1-3; a possible D gene is TRBD1 (5 bases). Germline CDR1 and CDR2: SGHVS and FNYEAQ. The CDR3 totals 18 residues. Deletions cut 0 bases from V and 3 bases from J, with 18 bases between. The CDR3: CASSLAHLSGANGNTIYF. The CDR3 DNA reads TGTGCCAGCAGCTTAGCCCACCTTTCTGGGGCCAATGGAAACACCATATATTTT. Complete variable domain (other parts from reference TRBV7-6 and TRBJ1-3): GAGVSQSPRYKVTKRGQDVALRCDPISGHVSLYWYRQALGQGPEFLTYFNYEAQQDKSGLPNDRFSAERPEGSISTLTIQRTEQRDSAMYRCASSLAHLSGANGNTIYFGEGSWLTVV.

This clone turned up a few times. V usage is TRBV27 and J usage is TRBJ1-1, with D unresolved. Looked up from germline, CDR1 is MNHEY and CDR2 is SMNVEV (reference sequence). V was cut by 6 bases and J by 6 bases, with 14 bases left in between. This CDR3 contains 13 residues. CDR3 DNA: TGTGCCAGCAGGGCCAACGGTTACGCTGAAGCTTTCTTT. It is translated as CASRANGYAEAFF.

This chain connects TRBV28 to TRBJ2-6; the match to TRBD1 covers 10 bases. The CDR3 length is 17 residues. Germline V gives CDR1 MDHEN, CDR2 SYDVKM. J gave up 0 bases and V 6 bases, and 5 bases lay outside the gene matches. The CDR3 DNA reads TGTGCCAGCAGATGGGACAGGGGCCGCTCTGGGGCCAACGTCCTGACTTTC. As protein: CASRWDRGRSGANVLTF. The full variable domain, rest sourced from reference TRBV28 and TRBJ2-6, is DVKVTQSSRYLVKRTGEKVFLECVQDMDHENMFWYRQDPGLGLRLIYFSYDVKMKEKGDIPEGYSVSREKKERFSLILESASTNQTSMYLCASRWDRGRSGANVLTFGAGSRLTVL.

Here the CDR3 reads CSAVEDTQYF. In nucleotides, the CDR3 is TGCAGTGCAGTGGAAGATACGCAGTATTTT. The rearrangement joins TRBV20-1 to TRBJ2-3; unclear D gene. The germline CDR1 and CDR2 sequences are DFQATT and SNEGSKA (reference sequence). The CDR3 covers 10 residues. Deletions cut 6 bases from V and 5 bases from J, with 6 bases between.

The CDR3 DNA reads TGTGCCAGCAGCTTCCTAACCGGCGAGCAGTACTTC. Translation: CASSFLTGEQYF. V is TRBV7-9 and J is TRBJ2-7, with D uncertain. CDR1 SEHNR and CDR2 FQNEAQ come from the germline V gene (reference sequence). V was clipped by 3 bases and J by 6 bases, with 9 bases between them. The CDR3 has 12 amino acids.

The rearrangement uses TRBV7-3 and TRBJ2-3, with D possibly TRBD2 on 5 matching bases. CDR1 and CDR2 from the germline V gene are SGHTA and FQGTGA. V lost 6 bases to trimming and J lost 1 base, with 14 bases between them. This CDR3 spans 15 amino acids. The CDR3 loop reads CASSHGWGGTDTQYF. The CDR3 region has the DNA TGTGCCAGCAGTCACGGCTGGGGAGGCACAGATACGCAGTATTTT. Full variable domain (missing parts from reference TRBV7-3 and TRBJ2-3): GAGVSQTPSNKVTEKGKYVELRCDPISGHTALYWYRQSLGQGPEFLIYFQGTGAADDSGLPNDRFFAVRPEGSVSTLKIQRTERGDSAVYLCASSHGWGGTDTQYFGPGTRLTVL.

The chain has TRBV2 and TRBJ1-5; no definite D call. V was shortened by 5 bases and J by 6 bases, with 8 bases between the two germline ends. CDR1 is SNHLY and CDR2 is FYNNEI in the germline V gene. The CDR3 loop spans 12 amino acids. Here the CDR3 DNA reads TGTGCCAGCAGTATGGGATCTCAGCCCCAGCATTTT. It codes for CASSMGSQPQHF. The variable domain in full, completed from reference TRBV2 and TRBJ1-5, reads EPEVTQTPSHQVTQMGQEVILRCVPISNHLYFYWYRQILGQKVEFLVSFYNNEISEKSEIFDDQFSVERPDGSNFTLKIRSTKLEDSAMYFCASSMGSQPQHFGDGTRLSIL.

The chain joins TRBV6-1 to TRBJ1-3; D uncertain. Germline V gene lookup returns CDR1 MNHNS and CDR2 SASEGT. The CDR3 totals 15 residues. Between the trimmed V and J ends, which lost 2 bases and 8 bases, there was a span of 16 bases. CDR3 DNA sequence: TGTGCCAGCAGTGAATCTTCTTCCCCCGGGGACACCATATATTTT. Protein product: CASSESSSPGDTIYF.

The chain is built from TRBV28 and TRBJ2-2; 7 bases are a match to TRBD2. The ends lost 2 bases at V and 9 bases at J; junction bases unmatched: 9. This CDR3 has 15 amino acids. CDR1 and CDR2 from the germline V gene are MDHEN and SYDVKM. CDR3 protein: CASSLAGRGIRELFF. The CDR3 nucleotides are TGTGCCAGCAGTTTAGCTGGGCGGGGGATAAGGGAGCTGTTTTTT. The complete variable domain, with remaining parts taken from reference TRBV28 and TRBJ2-2, reads DVKVTQSSRYLVKRTGEKVFLECVQDMDHENMFWYRQDPGLGLRLIYFSYDVKMKEKGDIPEGYSVSREKKERFSLILESASTNQTSMYLCASSLAGRGIRELFFGEGSRLTVL.